The text below deals with one T cell receptor beta chain. Its antigen remains unidentified. V trimming: 8 bases; J trimming: 1 base; junction bases outside the gene matches: 12. This CDR3 region has 16 residues. Germline V gives CDR1 SGHTA, CDR2 FQGNSA. Overall study findings and caveats: Tumor Treg TCRs overlapped most with tumor naive CD4+ cells.

MiXCR, applied by TCRdb to the 5' RACE reads, yields one record per CDR3 protein. The sample includes tens of thousands of distinct CDR3 sequences, roughly 25% of them seen just once. The V gene is TRBV7-2, the J gene TRBJ2-5; the match to TRBD2 covers 8 bases. This clonotype was sampled from a female donor with breast cancer. The sequenced sample was naive CD4+ T cells sorted from a lymph node. The sample's subset: naive CD4+ T cells, CD4+CD45RA+CD25-. As DNA, the CDR3 is TGTGCCAGCGGCCTAGGGGCTAGCGGGTCCCAAGAGACCCAGTACTTC. Its translation: CASGLGASGSQETQYF.